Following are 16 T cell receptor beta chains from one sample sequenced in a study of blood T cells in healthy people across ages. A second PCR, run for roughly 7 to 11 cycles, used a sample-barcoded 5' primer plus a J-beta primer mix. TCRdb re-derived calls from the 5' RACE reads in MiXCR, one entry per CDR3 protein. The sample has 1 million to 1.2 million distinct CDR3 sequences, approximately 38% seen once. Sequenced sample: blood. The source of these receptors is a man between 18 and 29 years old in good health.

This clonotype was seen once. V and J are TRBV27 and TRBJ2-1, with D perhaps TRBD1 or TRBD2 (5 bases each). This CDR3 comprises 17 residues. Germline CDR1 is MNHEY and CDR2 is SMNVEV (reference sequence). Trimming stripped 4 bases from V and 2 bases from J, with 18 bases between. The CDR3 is CASSSPPTGPTYNEQFF. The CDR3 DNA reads TGTGCCAGCAGTTCTCCCCCAACGGGGCCTACCTACAATGAGCAGTTCTTC.

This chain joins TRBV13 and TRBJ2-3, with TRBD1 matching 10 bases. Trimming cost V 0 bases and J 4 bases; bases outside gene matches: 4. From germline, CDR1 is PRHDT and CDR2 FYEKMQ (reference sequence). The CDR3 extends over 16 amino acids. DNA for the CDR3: TGTGCCAGCAGCTTAGGAGGGACAGGGGTTTCAGATACGCAGTATTTT. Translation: CASSLGGTGVSDTQYF.

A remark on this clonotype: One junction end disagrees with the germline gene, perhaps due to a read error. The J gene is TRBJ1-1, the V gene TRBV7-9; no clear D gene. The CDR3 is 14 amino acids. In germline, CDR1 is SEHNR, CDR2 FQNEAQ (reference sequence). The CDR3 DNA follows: TGTGCCGGCAGCTTAGGAGGCCGCCACGCTGAAGCTTTCTTT. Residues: CAGSLGGRHAEAFF.

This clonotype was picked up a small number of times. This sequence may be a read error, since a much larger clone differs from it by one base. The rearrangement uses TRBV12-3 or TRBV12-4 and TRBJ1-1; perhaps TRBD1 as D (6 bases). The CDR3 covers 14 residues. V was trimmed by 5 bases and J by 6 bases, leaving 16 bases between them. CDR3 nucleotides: TGTGCCAGCAGTGTAGGGGGGGGGTGGGCTGAAGCTTTCTTT. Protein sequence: CASSVGGGWAEAFF.

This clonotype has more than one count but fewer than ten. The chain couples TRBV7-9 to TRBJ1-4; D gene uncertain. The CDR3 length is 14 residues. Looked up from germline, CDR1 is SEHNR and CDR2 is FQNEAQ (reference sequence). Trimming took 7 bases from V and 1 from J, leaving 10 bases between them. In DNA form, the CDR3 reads TGTGCCAGCAACTCAGCCGTAACTAATGAAAAACTGTTTTTT. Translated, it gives CASNSAVTNEKLFF.

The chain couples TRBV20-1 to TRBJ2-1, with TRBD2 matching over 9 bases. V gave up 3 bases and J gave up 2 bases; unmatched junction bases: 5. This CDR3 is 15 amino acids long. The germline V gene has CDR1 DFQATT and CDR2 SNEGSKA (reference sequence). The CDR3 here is CSASPSGDPYNEQFF. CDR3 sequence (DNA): TGCAGTGCTAGCCCTAGCGGGGACCCCTACAATGAGCAGTTCTTC.

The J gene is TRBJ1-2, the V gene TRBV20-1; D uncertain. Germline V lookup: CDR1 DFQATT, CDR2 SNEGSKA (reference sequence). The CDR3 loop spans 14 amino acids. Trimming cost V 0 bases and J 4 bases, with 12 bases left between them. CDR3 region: CSAREAGLSYGYTF. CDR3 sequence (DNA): TGCAGTGCTAGAGAGGCGGGGTTATCCTATGGCTACACCTTC.

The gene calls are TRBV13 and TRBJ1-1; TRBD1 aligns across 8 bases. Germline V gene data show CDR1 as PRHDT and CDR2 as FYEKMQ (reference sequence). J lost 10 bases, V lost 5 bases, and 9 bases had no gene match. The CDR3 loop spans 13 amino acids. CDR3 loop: CASSQLGQVVAFF. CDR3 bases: TGTGCCAGCAGCCAATTGGGACAGGTGGTAGCTTTCTTT.

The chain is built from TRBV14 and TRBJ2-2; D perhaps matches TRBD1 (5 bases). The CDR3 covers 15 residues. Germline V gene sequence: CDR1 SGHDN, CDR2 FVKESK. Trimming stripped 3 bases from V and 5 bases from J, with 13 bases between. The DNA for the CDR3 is TGTGCCAGCAGCCAGGCCAGACAGCCTACCGGGGAGCTGTTTTTT. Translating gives CASSQARQPTGELFF.

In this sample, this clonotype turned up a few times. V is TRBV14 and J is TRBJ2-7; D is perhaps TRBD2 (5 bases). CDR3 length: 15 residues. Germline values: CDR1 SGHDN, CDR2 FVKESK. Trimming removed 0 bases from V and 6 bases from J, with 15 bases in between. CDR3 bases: TGTGCCAGCAGCCAAGAACCCGGGATTGTGGGCGAGCAGTACTTC. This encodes CASSQEPGIVGEQYF. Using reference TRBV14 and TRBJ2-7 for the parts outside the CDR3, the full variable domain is EAGVTQFPSHSVIEKGQTVTLRCDPISGHDNLYWYRRVMGKEIKFLLHFVKESKQDESGMPNNRFLAERTGGTYSTLKVQPAELEDSGVYFCASSQEPGIVGEQYFGPGTRLTVT.

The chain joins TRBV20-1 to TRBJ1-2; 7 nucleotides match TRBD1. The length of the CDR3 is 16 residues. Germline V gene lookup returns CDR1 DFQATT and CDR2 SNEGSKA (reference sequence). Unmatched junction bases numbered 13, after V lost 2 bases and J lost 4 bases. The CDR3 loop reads CSARLTGTDKLYGYTF. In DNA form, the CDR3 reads TGCAGTGCTAGATTAACCGGGACAGATAAGCTCTATGGCTACACCTTC.

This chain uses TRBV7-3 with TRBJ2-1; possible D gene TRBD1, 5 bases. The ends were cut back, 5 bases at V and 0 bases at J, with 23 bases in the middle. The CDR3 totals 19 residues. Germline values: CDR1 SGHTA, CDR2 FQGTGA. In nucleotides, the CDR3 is TGTGCCAGCAGCCTGAGTGGCAGGGTCGGACCGAGCTCCTACAATGAGCAGTTCTTC. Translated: CASSLSGRVGPSSYNEQFF.

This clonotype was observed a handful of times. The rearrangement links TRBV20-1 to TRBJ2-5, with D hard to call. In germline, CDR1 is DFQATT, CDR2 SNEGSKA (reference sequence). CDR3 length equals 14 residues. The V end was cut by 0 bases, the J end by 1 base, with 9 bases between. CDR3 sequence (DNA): TGCAGTGCTAGAGATTTCAGGCCCCAAGAGACCCAGTACTTC. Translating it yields CSARDFRPQETQYF.

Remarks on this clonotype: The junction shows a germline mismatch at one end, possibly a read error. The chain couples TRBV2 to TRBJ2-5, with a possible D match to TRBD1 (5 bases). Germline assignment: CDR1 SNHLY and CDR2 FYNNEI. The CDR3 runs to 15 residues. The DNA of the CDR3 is TGTGCCAGCAGTGCCCCATCGACAGCCCAAAAGACCCAGTACTTC. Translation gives CASSAPSTAQKTQYF.

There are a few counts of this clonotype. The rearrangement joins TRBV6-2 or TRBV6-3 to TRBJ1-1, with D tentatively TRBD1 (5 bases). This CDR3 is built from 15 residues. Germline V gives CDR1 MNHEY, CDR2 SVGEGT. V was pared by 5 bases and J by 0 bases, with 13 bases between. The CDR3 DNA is TGTGCCAGCAGTGGGGGAGGAAACTTGAACACTGAAGCTTTCTTT. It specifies CASSGGGNLNTEAFF.

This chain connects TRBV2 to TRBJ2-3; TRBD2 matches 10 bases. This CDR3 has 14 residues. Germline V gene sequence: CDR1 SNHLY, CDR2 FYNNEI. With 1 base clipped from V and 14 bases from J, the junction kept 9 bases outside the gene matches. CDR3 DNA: TGTGCCAGCAGTGAAGATGCAACTAGCGGGGTACGGTATTTT. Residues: CASSEDATSGVRYF.